The rows below give T cell receptor beta chains drawn from one sample of a study of T cell responses to AZD1222 COVID-19 vaccine. The data were produced by immunoSEQ multiplex PCR, yet TCRdb's version contains in-frame clones alone and is incomplete. The table includes fewer than 75,000 clones, 75% to 95% detected once. Specimen: peripheral blood, collected 28 days after the second dose of the MenACWY control vaccine. These receptors originate from an adult who received the MenACWY meningococcal vaccine as a control. Both conserved end residues are part of each CDR3. Clone size is not always given. Where it is, it says once, few, many or a class for expanded clones.

clone_size j_call v_call cdr3_aa
- TRBJ1-5 TRBV6-5 CASTQGAGNQPQHF
- TRBJ2-5 TRBV29-1 CSVEPPTPRAEQETQYF
- TRBJ2-7 TRBV11-3 CASSWTGEGEQYF
- TRBJ2-1 TRBV7-9 CASITGDEQFF
few TRBJ1-5 TRBV10-3 CAISGQDQPQHF
- TRBJ2-1 TRBV5-4 CASSSHRDAASYNEQFF
- TRBJ2-2 TRBV19 CASSIRGGTGELFF
- TRBJ1-3 TRBV28 CASSFQRNTIYF
- TRBJ2-3 TRBV2 CASSEREVKITDTQYF
- TRBJ1-5 TRBV2 CASAKQPQHF
- TRBJ2-7 TRBV6-1 CASSEAQGREGLWEQYF
- TRBJ1-4 TRBV6-1 CASSERGGRNEKLFF
- TRBJ2-1 TRBV25-1 CASSWDRYNEQFF
- TRBJ1-3 TRBV4-3 CASSPTRASGNTIYF
once TRBJ1-5 TRBV6-6 CASTTGGNQPQHF
- TRBJ1-4 TRBV27 CASSLDRGNEKLFF